Each of the 27 T cell receptor beta chains below was sequenced from the same sample in a study of beta chain features in type 1 diabetes. General study findings and limits: Shortening that was moderate but significant affected the TCRB CDR3s of Type 1 diabetes patients in all four CD4+ subsets.

The isolated RNA, all of it, was reverse transcribed, so expressed TCRB transcripts were what got sequenced. TCRdb's table, derived via immunoSEQ multiplex PCR, lists solely in-frame clones and lacks some. The sample consists of under 200,000 clones, over 9% of them appearing once. The antigens of these receptors remain unknown. The source material was central memory CD4+ T cells from blood. These receptors were taken from a man aged 25-40 years with type 1 diabetes.

This clone was observed at least ten times. The J gene is TRBJ2-2, the V gene TRBV4-3, with D unresolved. V lost 0 bases and J lost 0, with 14 bases in between. CDR1 is LGHNA, CDR2 YSLEER, per germline. The CDR3 loop spans 18 amino acids. CDR3 coding DNA: TGCGCCAGCAGCCAAGATCTCTTGCGGATGACGAACACCGGGGAGCTGTTTTTT. This translates into CASSQDLLRMTNTGELFF.

The gene calls are TRBV27 and TRBJ1-1; tentatively, D is TRBD1 (6 bases). V gave up 4 bases and J gave up 7 bases, with 19 bases separating them. The germline V gene encodes CDR1 MNHEY and CDR2 SMNVEV (reference sequence). The CDR3 runs 15 residues. CDR3 sequence (DNA): TGTGCCAGCAGTTCCCTCAACAGGGTACCTGTTGAAGCTTTCTTT. Translating gives CASSSLNRVPVEAFF.

This clone was counted only a few times. V is TRBV18 and J is TRBJ2-2, with a weak D call TRBD1 (6 bases). V was cut by 2 bases and J by 4 bases, with 11 bases left in between. The CDR3 covers 15 residues. From germline, CDR1 is KGHSH and CDR2 LQKENI. Here the CDR3 reads CASSPGTGTTGELFF. The CDR3 DNA reads as TGTGCCAGCTCACCAGGAACAGGGACCACCGGGGAGCTGTTTTTT. The whole variable domain, remainder taken from reference TRBV18 and TRBJ2-2, is NAGVMQNPRHLVRRRGQEARLRCSPMKGHSHVYWYRQLPEEGLKFMVYLQKENIIDESGMPKERFSAEFPKEGPSILRIQQVVRGDSAAYFCASSPGTGTTGELFFGEGSRLTVL.

About this clone: The same CDR3 can be traced to other DNA sequences in this sample. The rearrangement joins TRBV5-1 to TRBJ2-3; TRBD2 is a possible D gene (5 bases). The CDR3 spans 13 residues. Germline CDR1 and CDR2: SGHRS and YFSETQ. The ends were cut back, 2 bases at V and 2 bases at J, with 6 bases in the middle. The CDR3 reads CASSFRDTDTQYF. The DNA for the CDR3 is TGCGCCAGCAGCTTCCGGGACACAGATACGCAGTATTTT.

This clone turned up a few times. The chain joins TRBV30 to TRBJ1-5; D uncertain. Germline CDR1 GTSNPN, CDR2 SVGIG (reference sequence). V was trimmed by 0 bases and J by 5 bases, leaving 8 bases between them. This CDR3 spans 13 amino acids. CDR3 amino acids: CAWSVSEHQPQHF. The CDR3 DNA reads TGTGCCTGGAGTGTATCGGAGCATCAGCCCCAGCATTTT.

The chain uses TRBV29-1 and TRBJ2-1, with TRBD1 matching 11 bases. This CDR3 comprises 15 residues. The V segment lost 7 bases and the J segment 7 bases; nucleotides outside the gene matches: 12. Per germline, CDR1 SQVTM and CDR2 ANQGSEA. The CDR3 coding sequence is TGCAGCGGAAAAAGGGGGACAGGGGGTCTTAATGAGCAGTTCTTC. This encodes CSGKRGTGGLNEQFF.

This clone came up a few times. Other nucleotide sequences in the sample specify the same CDR3. V and J are TRBV28 and TRBJ2-3; D unclear. The CDR3 is 13 residues long. Germline loops: CDR1 MDHEN, CDR2 SYDVKM. The V and J ends lost 6 bases and 0 bases respectively, with 7 bases between them. This CDR3 reads CASRFTSTDTQYF. CDR3 in DNA: TGTGCCAGCAGATTTACTAGCACAGATACGCAGTATTTT.

This clone was picked up a small number of times. The chain recombines TRBV4-3 with TRBJ2-2; D may be TRBD2 (6 bases). Germline CDR1 and CDR2: LGHNA and YSLEER. This CDR3 comprises 16 residues. The V end lost 3 bases, the J end lost 6 bases, and 17 bases lay between the germline ends. Written as DNA, the CDR3 is TGCGCCAGCAGCCAGGAGAGACCGAAGCGGGCCGGGGAGCTGTTTTTT. Protein product: CASSQERPKRAGELFF.

The chain joins TRBV14 to TRBJ2-1; weak D call: TRBD2 (6 bases). The CDR3 covers 14 residues. Germline V gene sequence: CDR1 SGHDN, CDR2 FVKESK. The ends were cut back, 2 bases at V and 3 bases at J, with 8 bases in the middle. The CDR3 protein is CASSQYGSYNEQFF. In DNA, the CDR3 is TGTGCCAGCAGCCAATACGGGAGCTACAATGAGCAGTTCTTC.

There are a few counts of this clone. This rearrangement joins TRBV7-9 to TRBJ2-5, with 14 bases that match TRBD2. The germline gives CDR1 SEHNR, CDR2 FQNEAQ (reference sequence). The CDR3 totals 18 residues. The V segment lost 5 bases and the J segment 1 base; nucleotides outside the gene matches: 9. The CDR3 is CASSPGLAGVGAQETQYF. The CDR3 nucleotides read TGTGCCAGCAGCCCGGGACTAGCGGGAGTGGGAGCCCAAGAGACCCAGTACTTC.

The chain links TRBV19 to TRBJ2-2, with a possible D match to TRBD2 (6 bases). Trimming stripped 10 bases from V and 4 bases from J, with 16 bases between. Germline lookup yields CDR1 LNHDA and CDR2 SQIVND (reference sequence). This CDR3 is built from 14 residues. The CDR3 DNA reads TGTGCCACCCTGGGACTGCACGTCACCGGGGAGCTGTTTTTT. Translation gives CATLGLHVTGELFF.

This clone was seen more than once but under ten times. This chain uses TRBV29-1 with TRBJ2-2; D might be TRBD2 (6 bases). The CDR3 runs to 17 residues. Germline assignment: CDR1 SQVTM and CDR2 ANQGSEA. V lost 5 bases and J lost 4, with 23 bases in between. CDR3 loop: CSVLEAVGRRGTGELFF. For the CDR3, the DNA is TGCAGCGTTTTAGAGGCAGTAGGGCGGCGGGGCACCGGGGAGCTGTTTTTT.

The genes are TRBV9 and TRBJ2-7, with no clear D. With 3 bases removed from V and 1 base from J, the gap between germline ends came to 11 bases. The CDR3 contains 14 residues. The germline V gene has CDR1 SGDLS and CDR2 YYNGEE. The CDR3 DNA is TGTGCCAGCAGCGGAGCGAGAGATTCCTACGAGCAGTACTTC. Amino acids: CASSGARDSYEQYF.

The sample holds a few counts of this clone. V is TRBV11-2 and J is TRBJ2-7, with no clear D. CDR3 length: 17 residues. V lost 3 bases and J 3 bases, leaving 21 bases between the germline ends. CDR1 and CDR2 (germline): SGHAT, FQNNGV. The CDR3 DNA follows: TGTGCCAGCAGCTTTTTGGGTGCGACACGGAAATTCTACGAGCAGTACTTC. Encoded protein: CASSFLGATRKFYEQYF. Drawing the rest from reference TRBV11-2 and TRBJ2-7, the complete variable domain is EAGVAQSPRYKIIEKRQSVAFWCNPISGHATLYWYQQILGQGPKLLIQFQNNGVVDDSQLPKDRFSAERLKGVDSTLKIQPAKLEDSAVYLCASSFLGATRKFYEQYFGPGTRLTVT.

The chain couples TRBV19 to TRBJ2-1, with 10 bases lining up with TRBD2. V shed 0 bases, J shed 5 bases, and the junction held 7 bases outside the gene matches. This CDR3 is built from 17 residues. The V gene's germline CDR1 is LNHDA and CDR2 SQIVND (reference sequence). CDR3 DNA sequence: TGTGCCAGTAGTATAGATTTAGCGGGAGGCACCCACAATGAGCAGTTCTTC. As protein: CASSIDLAGGTHNEQFF. The whole variable domain, remainder taken from reference TRBV19 and TRBJ2-1, is DGGITQSPKYLFRKEGQNVTLSCEQNLNHDAMYWYRQDPGQGLRLIYYSQIVNDFQKGDIAEGYSVSREKKESFPLTVTSAQKNPTAFYLCASSIDLAGGTHNEQFFGPGTRLTVL.

This clone appeared a few times. The rearrangement uses TRBV11-2 and TRBJ2-6; D gene uncertain. Deletions cut 4 bases from V and 0 bases from J, with 7 bases between. This CDR3 has 15 amino acids. Germline V CDR1 and CDR2: SGHAT, FQNNGV. The CDR3 bases are TGTGCCAGCAGCTCGACTGACTCTGGGGCCAACGTCCTGACTTTC. Translating it yields CASSSTDSGANVLTF.

The V gene is TRBV5-1, the J gene TRBJ2-5; 7 nucleotides agree with TRBD1. Germline values: CDR1 SGHRS, CDR2 YFSETQ. V dropped 4 bases and J dropped 2; count of bases not matched to a gene: 2. CDR3 length: 13 residues. The CDR3 region has the DNA TGCGCCAGCAGCCGACAGGGACAAGAGACCCAGTACTTC. As protein: CASSRQGQETQYF.

J is TRBJ1-2 and V is TRBV30; a weak D match, TRBD1 (6 bases). Germline V lookup: CDR1 GTSNPN, CDR2 SVGIG (reference sequence). The CDR3 runs to 13 residues. Trimming took off 3 bases at V and 13 bases at J, with 21 bases between the two ends. For the CDR3, the DNA is TGTGCCTGGAGGCGTACAATGGGACAAGTGCTCACCTTC. Amino acid sequence: CAWRRTMGQVLTF.

The genes are TRBV9 and TRBJ2-1; possibly TRBD2 for D (5 bases). The V gene lost 4 bases and the J gene lost 2 bases, with 13 bases spanning the gap. CDR1 and CDR2 (germline): SGDLS, YYNGEE. The CDR3 runs to 15 residues. DNA for the CDR3: TGTGCCAGCAGCCCTCGGGAAAAGACCTACAATGAGCAGTTCTTC. Encoded protein: CASSPREKTYNEQFF.

The table lists this clone with a few counts. This CDR3 is CASSYSSSTPNEQYF. For the CDR3, the DNA is TGTGCCAGCAGTTACTCTTCTAGTACCCCGAACGAGCAGTACTTC. The chain carries TRBV6-5 and TRBJ2-7; unclear D gene. The CDR3 has 15 amino acids. The V end lost 0 bases, the J end lost 5 bases, and 14 bases lay between the germline ends. Germline loops: CDR1 MNHEY, CDR2 SVGAGI.

V and J are TRBV18 and TRBJ2-7; D is unclear. The CDR3 has 14 residues. The germline gives CDR1 KGHSH, CDR2 LQKENI. The V gene lost 3 bases and the J gene lost 3 bases, with 12 bases spanning the gap. The DNA of the CDR3 is TGTGCCAGCTCACCGAAAGGCCTAGGCTACGAGCAGTACTTC. Translated, it gives CASSPKGLGYEQYF.

This sequence joins TRBV5-6 and TRBJ1-2; D gene ambiguous. V shed 4 bases and J shed 8 bases, with 18 bases lying between them. The CDR3 has 14 residues. Per the germline V gene, CDR1 is SGHDT and CDR2 is YYEEEE. The CDR3 spells CASSKYQESEGYTF. Written as DNA, the CDR3 is TGTGCCAGCAGCAAATATCAGGAATCGGAAGGCTACACCTTC.

This clone was found a few times. The sample holds other DNA sequences that translate to the same CDR3. The rearrangement joins TRBV2 to TRBJ2-7; a weak D match, TRBD2 (5 bases). Looked up from germline, CDR1 is SNHLY and CDR2 is FYNNEI. V gave up 4 bases and J gave up 4 bases, with 8 bases separating them. The length of the CDR3 is 12 residues. The CDR3 DNA sequence: TGTGCCAGCAGTGGCACTAGTTACGAGCAGTACTTC. Translated: CASSGTSYEQYF.

The chain links TRBV15 to TRBJ1-1; 8 bases align to TRBD1. The germline gives CDR1 LNHNV, CDR2 YYDKDF (reference sequence). This CDR3 is built from 15 residues. The V segment lost 0 bases and the J segment 6 bases; nucleotides outside the gene matches: 6. The CDR3 sequence is CATSREGRGQSEAFF. In DNA form, the CDR3 reads TGTGCCACCAGCAGAGAGGGCAGGGGGCAGTCTGAAGCTTTCTTT.

In the case of this clone: Sequence at one end of the junction differs from germline and may be a read error. The chain uses TRBV5-4 and TRBJ1-2, with 7 bases identical to TRBD1. Germline V gene lookup returns CDR1 SGHNT and CDR2 YYREEE (reference sequence). The CDR3 has 13 residues. The CDR3 protein is CASSLDRNYGYTF. In nucleotides, the CDR3 is TGTGCCAGCAGTTTGGACAGGAACTATGGCTACACCTTC.

In this sample, this clone turned up a few times. The chain is built from TRBV28 and TRBJ1-1; D possibly corresponds to TRBD1 (6 bases). The CDR3 extends over 14 amino acids. Germline CDR1 MDHEN, CDR2 SYDVKM. V lost 0 bases and J lost 5, with 10 bases in between. CDR3 nucleotide sequence: TGTGCCAGCAGTTTATGGACAGGTTCTACTGAAGCTTTCTTT. Encoded protein: CASSLWTGSTEAFF. The full variable domain, in which reference TRBV28 and TRBJ1-1 provide the parts outside the CDR3, is DVKVTQSSRYLVKRTGEKVFLECVQDMDHENMFWYRQDPGLGLRLIYFSYDVKMKEKGDIPEGYSVSREKKERFSLILESASTNQTSMYLCASSLWTGSTEAFFGQGTRLTVV.

The chain couples TRBV7-8 to TRBJ2-4; D remains ambiguous. V was clipped by 5 bases and J by 1 base, with 6 bases between them. The germline V gene encodes CDR1 SGHVS and CDR2 FQNEAQ. The CDR3 is made up of 13 amino acids. DNA for the CDR3: TGTGCCAGCAGCCCCTCCGCCAAAAACATTCAGTACTTC. This encodes CASSPSAKNIQYF.